The rows below give T cell receptor beta chains drawn from one sample of a study of T cells in Graves' hyperthyroidism and ophthalmopathy. A single record per CDR3 protein comes from TCRdb applying MiXCR to the multiplex PCR reads. The sample has around 240,000 distinct CDR3 sequences, roughly 15% seen once. The sequenced sample was blood. The source is a middle-aged woman with Graves' hyperthyroidism that later progressed to Graves' ophthalmopathy. The CDR3 runs from the conserved cysteine through the conserved F or W. A D gene is named only where the DNA matches it firmly. Only part of the rows carry a size: once, few, many, or a class if the clone is expanded.

v_gene	abundance	d_gene	j_gene	CDR3aa	CDR3nt
TRBV18	many	NA	TRBJ2-7	CASSQVGQAYEQYF	TGTGCCAGCTCACAGGTTGGACAAGCCTACGAGCAGTACTTC
TRBV5-6	many	TRBD2	TRBJ2-1	CASSLLSGLAFYEQFF	TGTGCCAGCAGCTTGCTTTCGGGACTAGCTTTCTATGAGCAGTTCTTC
TRBV29-1	few	NA	TRBJ1-2	CSVGRREGYGYTF	TGCAGCGTAGGAAGAAGGGAAGGTTATGGCTACACCTTC
TRBV28	few	TRBD2	TRBJ2-2	CASYQREGGELFF	TGTGCCAGTTATCAGCGGGAGGGGGGGGAGCTGTTTTTT
TRBV24-1	many	NA	TRBJ2-2	CATSEPGPRPKNTGELFF	TGTGCCACCAGTGAGCCGGGCCCCAGACCCAAGAACACCGGGGAGCTGTTTTTT
TRBV13	many	TRBD2	TRBJ2-1	CASSSTLAGVYNEQFF	TGTGCCAGCAGCTCGACCCTAGCGGGAGTCTACAATGAGCAGTTCTTC
TRBV24-1	many	NA	TRBJ2-7	CATSEGSTEQYF	TGTGCCACCAGTGAGGGGTCGACGGAGCAGTACTTC
TRBV28	many	NA	TRBJ1-1	CASSPALGLAFF	TGTGCCAGCAGTCCTGCCCTGGGTTTAGCTTTCTTT
TRBV28	many	NA	TRBJ1-5	CASTAQGSISNQPQHF	TGTGCCAGCACCGCTCAGGGGTCAATTAGCAATCAGCCCCAGCATTTT
TRBV3-1	many	TRBD1	TRBJ1-6	CASSETGAANNSPLHF	TGTGCCAGCAGCGAGACAGGGGCGGCTAATAATTCACCCCTCCACTTT
TRBV19	many	TRBD2	TRBJ2-2	CASSPASGDANTGELFF	TGTGCCAGTAGCCCTGCGAGCGGGGACGCGAACACCGGGGAGCTGTTTTTT
TRBV4-1	few	TRBD2	TRBJ2-3	CASSQARLAGTDTQYF	TGCGCCAGCAGCCAAGCTAGACTAGCGGGAACAGATACGCAGTATTTT
TRBV5-4	many	TRBD1	TRBJ1-1	CASSLHQGGAEAFF	TGTGCCAGCAGCTTGCACCAGGGGGGAGCTGAAGCTTTCTTT
TRBV7-2	many	NA	TRBJ1-3	CASSLGTSGNTIYF	TGTGCCAGCAGCTTAGGGACCTCTGGAAACACCATATATTTT
TRBV28	many	NA	TRBJ1-1	CASSFWIATMNTEAFF	TGTGCCAGCAGTTTTTGGATCGCGACTATGAACACTGAAGCTTTCTTT
TRBV19	many	NA	TRBJ1-2	CATQGASNYGYTF	TGTGCCACCCAAGGAGCTTCTAACTATGGCTACACCTTC
TRBV2	NA	NA	TRBJ2-3	CASSSGEGTDTQYF	TGTGCCAGCAGCTCGGGAGAGGGCACAGATACGCAGTATTTT